The next 8 T cell receptor beta chains were all read from a single sample in a study of cytomegalovirus exposure and HLA in healthy donors (dated by TCRdb to about 2017). Libraries were built with the immunoSEQ multiplex PCR assay. The multiplex PCR relied on a mix of 60 forward primers for TCR Vbeta segments and 13 reverse primers for TCR Jbeta segments. TCRdb provides this immuneACCESS table in a form limited to in-frame rearrangements. Some clones are lacking; in checked studies, under half of them reflect an unresolved V gene, and why the rest are absent is not known. The sample includes over 80,000 clones, with around 73% observed a single time. The ten most abundant clones make up roughly 4% of the sample. The sequenced material came from PBMCs. The receptors were gathered from a man aged 40-49 years in good health and CMV-seronegative.

This rearrangement joins TRBV12-5 to TRBJ1-1; D is ambiguous. Germline V gene sequence: CDR1 LGHNT, CDR2 FRNRAP. CDR3 length: 12 amino acids. Trimming pared 7 bases from V and 2 bases from J, leaving 8 bases between. The CDR3 bases are TGTGCTAGTGCCGCGGGAAACACTGAAGCTTTCTTT. Encoded protein: CASAAGNTEAFF.

The J gene is TRBJ2-3, the V gene TRBV28; TRBD1 matches 7 bases. The V gene's germline CDR1 is MDHEN and CDR2 SYDVKM. The CDR3 totals 14 residues. The trim removed 2 bases at V and 3 bases at J, leaving 2 bases unmatched. The CDR3 loop is CASSLPQGTDTQYF. The CDR3 DNA reads TGTGCCAGCAGTTTACCACAGGGGACAGATACGCAGTATTTT.

V and J are TRBV6-1 and TRBJ1-2, with a possible D match to TRBD1 (5 bases). V lost 2 bases and J 3 bases, leaving 16 bases between the germline ends. Germline V gene data show CDR1 as MNHNS and CDR2 as SASEGT. This CDR3 has 16 residues. CDR3: CASSETLQVFHYGYTF. Written as DNA, the CDR3 is TGTGCCAGCAGTGAAACTTTACAGGTATTTCACTATGGCTACACCTTC.

The V call is TRBV7-9, the J call TRBJ2-5, with TRBD1 matching over 8 bases. V was pared by 4 bases and J by 0 bases, with 7 bases of the junction left unmatched. The CDR3 length is 16 residues. CDR1 and CDR2 from the germline V gene are SEHNR and FQNEAQ (reference sequence). CDR3 DNA: TGTGCCAGCAGCTGGGGACAGGCGACGTACCAAGAGACCCAGTACTTC. This codes for CASSWGQATYQETQYF.

This sequence joins TRBV5-6 and TRBJ1-1; D may be TRBD1 (6 bases). Trimming took 4 bases from V and 8 from J, leaving 9 bases between them. Germline loops: CDR1 SGHDT, CDR2 YYEEEE. The CDR3 extends over 11 amino acids. The CDR3 here is CASSRGTEAFF. The CDR3 coding sequence is TGTGCCAGCAGCAGGGGGACCGAAGCTTTCTTT.

The chain joins TRBV11-2 to TRBJ1-2; D uncertain. This CDR3 spans 12 amino acids. The V end was cut by 5 bases, the J end by 7 bases, with 11 bases between. CDR1 is SGHAT, CDR2 FQNNGV, per germline. The CDR3: CASSPGISGYTF. The DNA for the CDR3 is TGTGCCAGCAGCCCCGGGATTTCTGGCTACACCTTC. The whole variable domain, remainder taken from reference TRBV11-2 and TRBJ1-2, is EAGVAQSPRYKIIEKRQSVAFWCNPISGHATLYWYQQILGQGPKLLIQFQNNGVVDDSQLPKDRFSAERLKGVDSTLKIQPAKLEDSAVYLCASSPGISGYTFGSGTRLTVV.

Here the CDR3 reads CASSRTGDHEKLFF. The CDR3 DNA sequence: TGTGCCAGCAGCCGGACAGGGGACCATGAAAAACTGTTTTTT. The rearrangement uses TRBV2 and TRBJ1-4; TRBD1 aligns across 9 bases. CDR1 and CDR2 from the germline V gene are SNHLY and FYNNEI. The CDR3 is made up of 14 amino acids. J was trimmed by 6 bases and V by 6 bases; bases with no gene match: 5. The whole variable domain, filled in from reference TRBV2 and TRBJ1-4, reads EPEVTQTPSHQVTQMGQEVILRCVPISNHLYFYWYRQILGQKVEFLVSFYNNEISEKSEIFDDQFSVERPDGSNFTLKIRSTKLEDSAMYFCASSRTGDHEKLFFGSGTQLSVL.

The rearrangement uses TRBV5-5 and TRBJ2-5; 7 bases line up with TRBD2. Trimming removed 6 bases from V and 0 bases from J; junction bases left unmatched: 8. The CDR3 has 15 amino acids. The germline V gene has CDR1 SGHKS and CDR2 YYEKEE (reference sequence). The CDR3 nucleotides are TGTGCCAGCACCAAGGCGGGGGAAAACCAAGAGACCCAGTACTTC. Its protein is CASTKAGENQETQYF.